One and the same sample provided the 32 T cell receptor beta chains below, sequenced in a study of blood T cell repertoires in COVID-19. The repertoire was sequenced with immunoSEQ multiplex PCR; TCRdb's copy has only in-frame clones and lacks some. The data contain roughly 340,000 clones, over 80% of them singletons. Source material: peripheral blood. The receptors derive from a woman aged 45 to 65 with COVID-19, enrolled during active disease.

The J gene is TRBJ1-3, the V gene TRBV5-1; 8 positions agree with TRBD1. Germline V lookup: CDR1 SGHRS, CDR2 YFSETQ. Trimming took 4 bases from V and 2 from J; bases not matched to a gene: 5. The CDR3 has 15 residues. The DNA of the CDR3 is TGCGCCAGCAGCCCCGGGACAGGCGCTGGAAACACCATATATTTT. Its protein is CASSPGTGAGNTIYF.

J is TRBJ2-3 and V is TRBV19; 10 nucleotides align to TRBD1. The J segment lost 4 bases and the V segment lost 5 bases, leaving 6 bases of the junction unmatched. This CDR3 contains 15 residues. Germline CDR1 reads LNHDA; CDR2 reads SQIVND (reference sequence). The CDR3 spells CASSSRQGAADTQYF. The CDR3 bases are TGTGCCAGTAGTTCCCGACAGGGGGCTGCAGATACGCAGTATTTT.

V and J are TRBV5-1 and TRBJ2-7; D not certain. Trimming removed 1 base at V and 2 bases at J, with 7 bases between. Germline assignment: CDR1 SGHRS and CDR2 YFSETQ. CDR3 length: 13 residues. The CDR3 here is CASSLSHPYEQYF. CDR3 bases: TGCGCCAGCAGCTTGAGCCACCCCTACGAGCAGTACTTC.

The CDR3 DNA sequence: TGTGCCTGGACGGTAGGCGGGAGTTATACCGGGGAGCTGTTTTTT. Translating gives CAWTVGGSYTGELFF. The chain links TRBV30 to TRBJ2-2; 7 bases map to TRBD2. The CDR3 consists of 15 residues. The germline CDR1 and CDR2 sequences are GTSNPN and SVGIG (reference sequence). V trimming: 4 bases; J trimming: 5 bases; junction bases outside the gene matches: 10.

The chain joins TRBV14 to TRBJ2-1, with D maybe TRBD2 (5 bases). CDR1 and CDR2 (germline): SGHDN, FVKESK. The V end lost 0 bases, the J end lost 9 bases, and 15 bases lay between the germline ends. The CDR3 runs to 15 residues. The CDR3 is CASSQDLVAGSEQFF. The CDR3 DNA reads TGTGCCAGCAGCCAAGATCTCGTCGCGGGCAGTGAGCAGTTCTTC. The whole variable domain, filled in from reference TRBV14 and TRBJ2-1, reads EAGVTQFPSHSVIEKGQTVTLRCDPISGHDNLYWYRRVMGKEIKFLLHFVKESKQDESGMPNNRFLAERTGGTYSTLKVQPAELEDSGVYFCASSQDLVAGSEQFFGPGTRLTVL.

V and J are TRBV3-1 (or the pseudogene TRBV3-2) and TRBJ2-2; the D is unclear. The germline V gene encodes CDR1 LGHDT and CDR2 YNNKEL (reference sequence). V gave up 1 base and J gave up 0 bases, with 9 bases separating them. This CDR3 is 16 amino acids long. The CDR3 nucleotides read TGTGCCAGCAGCCAAGGAAGAGGAACGAACACCGGGGAGCTGTTTTTT. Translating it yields CASSQGRGTNTGELFF.

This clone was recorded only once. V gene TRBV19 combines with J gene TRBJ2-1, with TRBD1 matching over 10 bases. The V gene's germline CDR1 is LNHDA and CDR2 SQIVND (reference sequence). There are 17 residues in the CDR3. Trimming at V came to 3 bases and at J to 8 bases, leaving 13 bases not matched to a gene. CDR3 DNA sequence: TGTGCCAGTAGTATTCGCTCCGGGACAGGGGTGAGGGATGAGCAGTTCTTC. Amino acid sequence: CASSIRSGTGVRDEQFF.

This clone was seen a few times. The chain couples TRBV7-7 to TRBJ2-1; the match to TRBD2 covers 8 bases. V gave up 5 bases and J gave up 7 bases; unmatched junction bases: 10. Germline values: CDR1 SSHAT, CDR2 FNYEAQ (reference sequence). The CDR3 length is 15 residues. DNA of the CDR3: TGTGCCAGCAGCCAGGCCGGGACTAGACGGAATGAGCAGTTCTTC. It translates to CASSQAGTRRNEQFF. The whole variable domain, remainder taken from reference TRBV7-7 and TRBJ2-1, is GAGVSQSPRYKVTKRGQDVTLRCDPISSHATLYWYQQALGQGPEFLTYFNYEAQPDKSGLPSDRFSAERPEGSISTLTIQRTEQRDSAMYRCASSQAGTRRNEQFFGPGTRLTVL.

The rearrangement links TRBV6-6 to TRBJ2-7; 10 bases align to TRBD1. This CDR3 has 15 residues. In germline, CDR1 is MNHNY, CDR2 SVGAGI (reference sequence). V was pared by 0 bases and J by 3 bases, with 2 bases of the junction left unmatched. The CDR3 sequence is CASSYSRTGGYEQYF. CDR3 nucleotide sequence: TGTGCCAGCAGTTACTCGAGGACAGGGGGCTACGAGCAGTACTTC.

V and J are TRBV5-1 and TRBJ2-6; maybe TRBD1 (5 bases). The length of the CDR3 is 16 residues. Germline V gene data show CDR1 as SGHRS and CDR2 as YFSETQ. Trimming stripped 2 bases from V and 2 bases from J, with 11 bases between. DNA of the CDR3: TGCGCCAGCAGCTTTGGACAATTTACTGGGGCCAACGTCCTGACTTTC. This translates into CASSFGQFTGANVLTF.

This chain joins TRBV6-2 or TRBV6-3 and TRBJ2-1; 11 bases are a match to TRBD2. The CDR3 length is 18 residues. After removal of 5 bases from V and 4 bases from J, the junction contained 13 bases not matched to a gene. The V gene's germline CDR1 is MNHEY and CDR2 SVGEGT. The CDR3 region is CASSNEIAGGQGYNEQFF. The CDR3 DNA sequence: TGTGCCAGCAGTAACGAGATAGCGGGAGGGCAGGGATACAATGAGCAGTTCTTC.

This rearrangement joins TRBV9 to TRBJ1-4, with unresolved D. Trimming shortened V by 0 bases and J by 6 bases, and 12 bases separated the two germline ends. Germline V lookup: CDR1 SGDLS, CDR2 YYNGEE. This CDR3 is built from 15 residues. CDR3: CASSVGGKLDEKLFF. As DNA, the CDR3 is TGTGCCAGCAGCGTAGGAGGGAAATTGGATGAAAAACTGTTTTTT. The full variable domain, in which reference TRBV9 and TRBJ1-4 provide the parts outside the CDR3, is DSGVTQTPKHLITATGQRVTLRCSPRSGDLSVYWYQQSLDQGLQFLIQYYNGEERAKGNILERFSAQQFPDLHSELNLSSLELGDSALYFCASSVGGKLDEKLFFGSGTQLSVL.

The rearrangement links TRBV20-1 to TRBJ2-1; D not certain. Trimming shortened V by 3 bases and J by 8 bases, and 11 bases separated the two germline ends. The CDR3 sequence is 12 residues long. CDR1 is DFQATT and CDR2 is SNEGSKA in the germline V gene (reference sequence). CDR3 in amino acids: CSASLSSDEQFF. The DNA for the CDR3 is TGCAGTGCTAGTCTAAGTTCCGATGAGCAGTTCTTC.

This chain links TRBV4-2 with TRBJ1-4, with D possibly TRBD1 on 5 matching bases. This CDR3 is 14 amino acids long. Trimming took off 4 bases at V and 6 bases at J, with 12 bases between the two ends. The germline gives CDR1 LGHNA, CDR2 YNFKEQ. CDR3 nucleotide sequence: TGTGCCAGCAGCCCCCGCAGGGTTGATGAAAAACTGTTTTTT. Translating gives CASSPRRVDEKLFF.

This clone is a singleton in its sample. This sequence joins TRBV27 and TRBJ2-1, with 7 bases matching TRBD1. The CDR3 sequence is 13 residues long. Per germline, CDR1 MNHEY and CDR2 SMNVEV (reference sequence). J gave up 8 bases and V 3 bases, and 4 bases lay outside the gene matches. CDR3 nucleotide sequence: TGTGCCAGCAGTTTGGGACAGATCTATGAGCAGTTCTTC. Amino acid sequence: CASSLGQIYEQFF.

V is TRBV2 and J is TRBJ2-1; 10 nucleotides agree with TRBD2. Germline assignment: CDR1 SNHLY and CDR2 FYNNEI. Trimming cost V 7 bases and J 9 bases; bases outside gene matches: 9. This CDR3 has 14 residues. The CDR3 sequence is CASKASGSTVEQFF. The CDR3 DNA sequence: TGTGCCAGCAAAGCTAGCGGGAGTACAGTTGAGCAGTTCTTC. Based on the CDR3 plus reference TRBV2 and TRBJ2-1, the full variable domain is EPEVTQTPSHQVTQMGQEVILRCVPISNHLYFYWYRQILGQKVEFLVSFYNNEISEKSEIFDDQFSVERPDGSNFTLKIRSTKLEDSAMYFCASKASGSTVEQFFGPGTRLTVL.

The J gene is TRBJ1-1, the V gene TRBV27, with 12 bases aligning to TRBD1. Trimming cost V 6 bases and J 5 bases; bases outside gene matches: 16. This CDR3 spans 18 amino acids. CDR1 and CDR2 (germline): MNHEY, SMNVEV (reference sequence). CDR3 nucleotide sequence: TGTGCCAGCAGCCTCCTGGGACAGGGGGCGAAGGGTTGGACTGAAGCTTTCTTT. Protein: CASSLLGQGAKGWTEAFF.

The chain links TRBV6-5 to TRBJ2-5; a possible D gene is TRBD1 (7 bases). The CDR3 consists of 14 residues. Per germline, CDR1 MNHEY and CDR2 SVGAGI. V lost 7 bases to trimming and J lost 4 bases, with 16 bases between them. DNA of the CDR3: TGTGCCAGCACTGCCGACAGGGAGGCAGAGACCCAGTACTTC. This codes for CASTADREAETQYF.

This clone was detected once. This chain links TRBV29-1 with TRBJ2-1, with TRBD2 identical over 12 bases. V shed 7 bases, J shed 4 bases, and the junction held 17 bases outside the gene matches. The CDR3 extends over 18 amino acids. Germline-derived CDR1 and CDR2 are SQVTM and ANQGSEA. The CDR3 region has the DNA TGCAGCGCTGATTCGGATGGGCTAGCGGGAGGGAGGTACAATGAGCAGTTCTTC. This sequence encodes CSADSDGLAGGRYNEQFF.

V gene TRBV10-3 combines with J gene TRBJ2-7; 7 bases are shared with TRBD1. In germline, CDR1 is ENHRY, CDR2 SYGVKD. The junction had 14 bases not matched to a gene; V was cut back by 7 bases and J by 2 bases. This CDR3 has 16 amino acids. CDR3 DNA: TGTGCCATCAACACCCCCGGACAGGCCGTGCCCTACGAGCAGTACTTC. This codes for CAINTPGQAVPYEQYF.

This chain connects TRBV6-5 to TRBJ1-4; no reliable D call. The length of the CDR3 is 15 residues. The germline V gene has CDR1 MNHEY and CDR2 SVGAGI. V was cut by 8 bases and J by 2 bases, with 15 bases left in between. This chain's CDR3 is CASAWRALTNEKLFF. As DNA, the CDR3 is TGTGCCAGCGCCTGGCGGGCTTTGACTAATGAAAAACTGTTTTTT.

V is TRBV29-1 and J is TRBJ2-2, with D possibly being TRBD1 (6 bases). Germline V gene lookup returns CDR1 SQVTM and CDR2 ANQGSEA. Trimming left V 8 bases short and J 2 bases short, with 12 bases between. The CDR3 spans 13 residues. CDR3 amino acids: CSITGLNTGELFF. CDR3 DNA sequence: TGCAGCATTACAGGGCTCAACACCGGGGAGCTGTTTTTT.

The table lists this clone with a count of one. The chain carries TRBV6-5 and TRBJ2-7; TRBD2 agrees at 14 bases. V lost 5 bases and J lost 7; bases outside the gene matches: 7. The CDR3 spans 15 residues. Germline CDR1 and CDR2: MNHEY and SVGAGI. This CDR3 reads CASSMGTSGRREQYF. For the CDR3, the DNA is TGTGCCAGCAGTATGGGGACTAGCGGGAGACGGGAGCAGTACTTC.

The CDR3 coding sequence is TGTGCCAGCAGCGAACAGGGGGCTCTTGCTGAAAAACTGTTTTTT. It yields the protein CASSEQGALAEKLFF. This sequence joins TRBV5-4 and TRBJ1-4; 9 nucleotides line up with TRBD1. Germline V gene data show CDR1 as SGHNT and CDR2 as YYREEE (reference sequence). V was pared by 4 bases and J by 7 bases, with 8 bases of the junction left unmatched. This CDR3 region has 15 residues.

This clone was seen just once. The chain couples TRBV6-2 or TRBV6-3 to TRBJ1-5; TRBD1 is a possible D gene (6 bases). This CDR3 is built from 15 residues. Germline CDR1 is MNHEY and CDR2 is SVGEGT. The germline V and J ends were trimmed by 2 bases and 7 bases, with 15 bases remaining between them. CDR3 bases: TGTGCCAGCAGTTACGGCAGGGGTCCGGGGCAGCCCCAGCATTTT. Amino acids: CASSYGRGPGQPQHF.

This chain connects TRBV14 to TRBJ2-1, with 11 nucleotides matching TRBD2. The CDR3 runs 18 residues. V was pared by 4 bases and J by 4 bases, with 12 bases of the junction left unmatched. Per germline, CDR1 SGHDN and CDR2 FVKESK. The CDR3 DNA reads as TGTGCCAGCAGCCCTGGACTAGCGGGCCGATCGCTTTACAATGAGCAGTTCTTC. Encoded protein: CASSPGLAGRSLYNEQFF.

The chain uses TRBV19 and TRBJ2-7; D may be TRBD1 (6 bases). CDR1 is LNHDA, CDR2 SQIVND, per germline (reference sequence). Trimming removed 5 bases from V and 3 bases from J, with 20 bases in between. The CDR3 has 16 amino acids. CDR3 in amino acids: CASSSTRTVPLYEQYF. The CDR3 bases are TGTGCCAGTAGTTCCACTCGGACAGTACCTCTCTACGAGCAGTACTTC.

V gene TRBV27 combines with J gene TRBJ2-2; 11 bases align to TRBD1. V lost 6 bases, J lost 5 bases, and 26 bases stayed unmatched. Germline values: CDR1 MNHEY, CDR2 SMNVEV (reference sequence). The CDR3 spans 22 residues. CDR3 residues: CASSPLAITSGAGTGGTGELFF. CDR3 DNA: TGTGCCAGCAGCCCCCTAGCGATCACTTCGGGGGCCGGGACAGGGGGTACCGGGGAGCTGTTTTTT.

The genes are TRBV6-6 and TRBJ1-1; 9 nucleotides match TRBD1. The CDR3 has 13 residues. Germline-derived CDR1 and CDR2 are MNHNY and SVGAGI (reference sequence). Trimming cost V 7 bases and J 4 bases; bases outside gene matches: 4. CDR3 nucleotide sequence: TGTGCCAGCACCGTGGACAGGGGCACTGAAGCTTTCTTT. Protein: CASTVDRGTEAFF.

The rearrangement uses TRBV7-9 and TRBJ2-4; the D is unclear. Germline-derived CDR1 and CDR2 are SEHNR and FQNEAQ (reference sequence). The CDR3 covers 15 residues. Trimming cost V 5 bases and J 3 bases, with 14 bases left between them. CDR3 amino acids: CASSPKVRVKNIQYF. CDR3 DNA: TGTGCCAGCAGCCCCAAAGTGCGCGTCAAAAACATTCAGTACTTC.

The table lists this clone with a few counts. The CDR3 is CASSERDRANQPQHF. The DNA of the CDR3 is TGTGCCAGCAGTGAGCGGGACAGGGCTAATCAGCCCCAGCATTTT. The chain links TRBV2 to TRBJ1-5; 9 bases map to TRBD1. This CDR3 comprises 15 residues. V lost 3 bases, J lost 4 bases, and 4 bases stayed unmatched. Germline V gene data show CDR1 as SNHLY and CDR2 as FYNNEI.

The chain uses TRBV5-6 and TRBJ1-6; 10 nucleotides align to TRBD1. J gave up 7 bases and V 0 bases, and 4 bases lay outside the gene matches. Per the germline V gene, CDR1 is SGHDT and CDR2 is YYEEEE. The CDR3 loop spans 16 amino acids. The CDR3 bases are TGTGCCAGCAGCTTGGGACAGGGGGCCAGAAATTCACCCCTCCACTTT. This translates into CASSLGQGARNSPLHF.